A single sample gave rise to the 4 T cell receptor beta chains below, sequenced in a study of blood T cell repertoires in COVID-19. Here immunoSEQ multiplex PCR was the method, and the copy in TCRdb shows in-frame clones only, minus some. The sample lists approximately 450,000 clones, roughly 89% seen once, with 4% to 4.5% in the top ten. Sequenced input: peripheral blood. These receptors were taken from a woman between 25 and 40 years old with acute or convalescent COVID-19.

The V gene is TRBV9, the J gene TRBJ2-3; 9 nucleotides agree with TRBD2. The CDR3 totals 14 residues. The germline CDR1 and CDR2 sequences are SGDLS and YYNGEE. The junction had 4 bases not matched to a gene; V was cut back by 4 bases and J by 4 bases. The CDR3 DNA sequence: TGTGCCAGCAGCCCCCGGACTAGCGCAGATACGCAGTATTTT. It encodes CASSPRTSADTQYF.

V is TRBV3-1 (or the pseudogene TRBV3-2) and J is TRBJ1-2; no firm D call. Germline lookup yields CDR1 LGHDT and CDR2 YNNKEL (reference sequence). Trimming shortened V by 3 bases and J by 1 base, and 18 bases separated the two germline ends. This CDR3 has 17 residues. The CDR3 here is CASSHSSRAPLNYGYTF. Written as DNA, the CDR3 is TGTGCCAGCAGCCATTCATCGAGGGCTCCTCTTAACTATGGCTACACCTTC.

The rearrangement uses TRBV29-1 and TRBJ2-3; tentatively, D is TRBD2 (5 bases). The CDR3 runs to 14 residues. V lost 3 bases and J lost 1, with 11 bases in between. Germline CDR1 is SQVTM and CDR2 is ANQGSEA. The CDR3 protein is CSVEGRRGTDTQYF. CDR3 sequence (DNA): TGCAGCGTTGAGGGGAGAAGGGGCACAGATACGCAGTATTTT.

This clone was seen a single time. The chain is built from TRBV5-1 and TRBJ2-5; TRBD1 matches at 9 bases. The CDR3 consists of 14 residues. Trimming took 4 bases from V and 5 from J; bases not matched to a gene: 6. Germline values: CDR1 SGHRS, CDR2 YFSETQ. The CDR3 nucleotides read TGCGCCAGCAGCCTGGGACAGGGCCGGGAGACCCAGTACTTC. It specifies CASSLGQGRETQYF.